This T cell receptor (beta chain) was found in a study of cytomegalovirus exposure and HLA in healthy donors. Of note for this clone: What it binds is not known.

The V and J ends lost 8 bases and 8 bases respectively, with 21 bases between them. Germline CDR1 MNHEY, CDR2 SMNVEV (reference sequence). The CDR3 spans 14 residues. PCR used 60 Vbeta primers and 13 Jbeta primers. Under the authors' procedure: In a later analysis, some 10 million of approximately 86 million unique beta chains occurred in at least two donors. Profiling relied on immunoSEQ multiplex PCR, and the TCRdb table lists in-frame clones only, not all of them. Clonal size and the V and J genes are those of that table, whereas D and trimming came from the DNA. The sample has hundreds of thousands of clones, about four fifths seen once. Study-wide results and caveats: Association of roughly 18,000 TCR beta sequences with HLA alleles was found at 0.05 false discovery rate in a later analysis.

This receptor was taken from a man aged 40-49 years in good health and CMV-seropositive. The chain joins TRBV27 to TRBJ1-2, with D maybe TRBD1 (6 bases). The sample was PBMCs. CDR3 coding DNA: TGTGCCAGCCACCCGGGGGGCACAGGTGCCGGCTACACCTTC. The encoded protein is CASHPGGTGAGYTF.